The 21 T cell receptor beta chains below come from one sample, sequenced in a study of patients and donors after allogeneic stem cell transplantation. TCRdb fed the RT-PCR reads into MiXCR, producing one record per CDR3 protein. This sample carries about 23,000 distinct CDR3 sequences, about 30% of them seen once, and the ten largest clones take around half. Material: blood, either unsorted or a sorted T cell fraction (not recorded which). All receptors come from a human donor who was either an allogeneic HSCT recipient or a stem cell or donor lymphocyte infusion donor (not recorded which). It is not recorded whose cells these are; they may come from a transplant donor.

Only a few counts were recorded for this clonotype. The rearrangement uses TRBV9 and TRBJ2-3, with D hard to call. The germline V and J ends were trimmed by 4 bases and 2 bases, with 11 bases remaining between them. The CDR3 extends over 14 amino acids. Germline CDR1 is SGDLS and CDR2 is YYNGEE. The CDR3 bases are TGTGCCAGCAGCTTCAGAATGTCCACAGATACGCAGTATTTT. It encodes CASSFRMSTDTQYF.

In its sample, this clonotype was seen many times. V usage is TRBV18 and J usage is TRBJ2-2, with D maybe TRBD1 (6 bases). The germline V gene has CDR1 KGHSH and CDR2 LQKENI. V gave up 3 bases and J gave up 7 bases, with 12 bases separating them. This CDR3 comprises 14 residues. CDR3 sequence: CASSPGTSGGELFF. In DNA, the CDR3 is TGTGCCAGCTCACCCGGGACATCCGGCGGGGAGCTGTTTTTT.

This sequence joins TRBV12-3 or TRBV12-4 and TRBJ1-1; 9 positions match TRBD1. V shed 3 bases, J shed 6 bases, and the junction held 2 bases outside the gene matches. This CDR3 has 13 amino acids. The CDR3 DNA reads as TGTGCCAGCAGTTTGGACAGGGGAGCTGAAGCTTTCTTT. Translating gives CASSLDRGAEAFF.

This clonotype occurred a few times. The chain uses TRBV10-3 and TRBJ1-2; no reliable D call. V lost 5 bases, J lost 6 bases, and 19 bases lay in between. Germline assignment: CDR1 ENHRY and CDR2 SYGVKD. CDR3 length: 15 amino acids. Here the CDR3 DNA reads TGTGCCATCAGTACCTACGGGCAGAGGATGGATGGCTACACCTTC. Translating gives CAISTYGQRMDGYTF.

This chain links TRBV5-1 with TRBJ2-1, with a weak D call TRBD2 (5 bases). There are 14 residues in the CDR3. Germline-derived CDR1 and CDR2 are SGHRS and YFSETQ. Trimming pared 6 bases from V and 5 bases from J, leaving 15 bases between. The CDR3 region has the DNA TGCGCCAGCAAGAGCGGCCCGAAAGACAATGAGCAGTTCTTC. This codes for CASKSGPKDNEQFF.

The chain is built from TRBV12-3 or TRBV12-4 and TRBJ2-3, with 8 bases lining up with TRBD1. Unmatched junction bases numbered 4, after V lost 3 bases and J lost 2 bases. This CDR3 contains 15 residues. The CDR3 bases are TGTGCCAGCAGTTTCCCGACAGGGGTCACAGATACGCAGTATTTT. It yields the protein CASSFPTGVTDTQYF.

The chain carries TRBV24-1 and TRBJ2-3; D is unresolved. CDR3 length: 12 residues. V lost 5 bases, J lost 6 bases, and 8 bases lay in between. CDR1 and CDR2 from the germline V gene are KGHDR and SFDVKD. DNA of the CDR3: TGTGCCACCAGTGTCTCTGAGGATACGCAGTATTTT. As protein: CATSVSEDTQYF.

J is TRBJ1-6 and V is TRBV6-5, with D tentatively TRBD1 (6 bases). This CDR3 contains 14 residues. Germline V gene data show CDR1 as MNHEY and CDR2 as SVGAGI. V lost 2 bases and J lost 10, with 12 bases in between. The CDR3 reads CASSYLQGSSPLHF. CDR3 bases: TGTGCCAGCAGTTACCTGCAGGGGAGCTCACCCCTCCACTTT.

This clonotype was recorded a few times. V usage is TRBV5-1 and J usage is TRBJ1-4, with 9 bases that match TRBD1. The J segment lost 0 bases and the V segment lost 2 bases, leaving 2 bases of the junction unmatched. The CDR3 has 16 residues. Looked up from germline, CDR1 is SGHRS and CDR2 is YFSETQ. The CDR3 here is CASSFDRGATNEKLFF. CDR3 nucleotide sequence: TGCGCCAGCAGCTTCGACAGGGGGGCAACTAATGAAAAACTGTTTTTT.

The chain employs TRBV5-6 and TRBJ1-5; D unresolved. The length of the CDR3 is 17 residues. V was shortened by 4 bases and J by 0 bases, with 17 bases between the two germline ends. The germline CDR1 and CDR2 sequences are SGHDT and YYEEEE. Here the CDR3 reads CASSAVKAADSNQPQHF. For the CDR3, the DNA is TGTGCCAGCAGCGCGGTTAAGGCGGCCGATAGCAATCAGCCCCAGCATTTT.

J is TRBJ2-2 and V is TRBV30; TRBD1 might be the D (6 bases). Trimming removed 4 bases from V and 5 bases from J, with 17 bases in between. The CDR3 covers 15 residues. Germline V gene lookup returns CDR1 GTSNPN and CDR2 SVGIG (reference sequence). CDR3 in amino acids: CAWNRDTLRTGELFF. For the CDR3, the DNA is TGTGCCTGGAACCGGGACACCCTCCGGACCGGGGAGCTGTTTTTT.

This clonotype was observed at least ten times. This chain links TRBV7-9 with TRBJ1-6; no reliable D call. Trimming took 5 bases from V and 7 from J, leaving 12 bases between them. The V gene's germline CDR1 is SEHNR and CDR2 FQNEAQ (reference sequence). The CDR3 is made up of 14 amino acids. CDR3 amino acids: CASSAGKENSPLHF. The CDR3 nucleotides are TGTGCCAGCAGCGCGGGCAAGGAGAATTCACCCCTCCACTTT. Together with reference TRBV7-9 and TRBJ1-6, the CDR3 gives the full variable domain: DTGVSQNPRHKITKRGQNVTFRCDPISEHNRLYWYRQTLGQGPEFLTYFQNEAQLEKSRLLSDRFSAERPKGSFSTLEIQRTEQGDSAMYLCASSAGKENSPLHFGNGTRLTVT.

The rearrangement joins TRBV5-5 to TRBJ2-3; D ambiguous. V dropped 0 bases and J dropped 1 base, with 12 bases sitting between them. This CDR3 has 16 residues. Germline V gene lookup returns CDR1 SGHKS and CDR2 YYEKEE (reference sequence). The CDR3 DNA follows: TGTGCCAGCAGCTTGGGAGGAGTTGGGGGCACAGATACGCAGTATTTT. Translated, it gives CASSLGGVGGTDTQYF.

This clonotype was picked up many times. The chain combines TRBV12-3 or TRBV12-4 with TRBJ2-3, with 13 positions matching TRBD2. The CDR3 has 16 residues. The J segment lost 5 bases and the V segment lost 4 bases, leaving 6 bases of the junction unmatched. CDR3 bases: TGTGCCAGCAGTTCCCCACTAGCGGGGGGGCTAGATACGCAGTATTTT. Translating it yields CASSSPLAGGLDTQYF.

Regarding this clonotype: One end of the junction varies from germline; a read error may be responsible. The CDR3 DNA reads as TGTGCCAGCACTTTAACCCGGGGCCCCTATAATTCACCCCTCCACTTT. This codes for CASTLTRGPYNSPLHF. The chain combines TRBV12-3 or TRBV12-4 with TRBJ1-6; weak D call: TRBD1 (5 bases). The CDR3 sequence is 16 residues long.

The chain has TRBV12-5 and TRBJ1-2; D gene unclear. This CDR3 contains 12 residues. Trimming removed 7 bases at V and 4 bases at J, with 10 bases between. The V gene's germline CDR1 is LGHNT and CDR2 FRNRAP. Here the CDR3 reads CASAFGSYGYTF. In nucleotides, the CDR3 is TGTGCTAGTGCCTTTGGGAGCTATGGCTACACCTTC. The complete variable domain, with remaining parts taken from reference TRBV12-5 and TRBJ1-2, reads DARVTQTPRHKVTEMGQEVTMRCQPILGHNTVFWYRQTMMQGLELLAYFRNRAPLDDSGMPKDRFSAEMPDATLATLKIQPSEPRDSAVYFCASAFGSYGYTFGSGTRLTVV.

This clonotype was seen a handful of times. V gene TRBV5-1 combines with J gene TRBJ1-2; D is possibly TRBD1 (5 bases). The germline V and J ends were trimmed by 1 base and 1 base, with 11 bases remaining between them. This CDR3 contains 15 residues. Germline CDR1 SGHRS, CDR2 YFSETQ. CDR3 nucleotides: TGCGCCAGCAGCTTGTCGGGGGAGGTTAACTATGGCTACACCTTC. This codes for CASSLSGEVNYGYTF.

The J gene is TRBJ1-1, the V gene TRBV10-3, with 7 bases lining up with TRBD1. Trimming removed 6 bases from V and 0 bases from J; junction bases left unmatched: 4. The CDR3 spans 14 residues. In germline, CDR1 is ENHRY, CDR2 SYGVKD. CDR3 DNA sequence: TGTGCCATCAGCAGGGACAGTTTGAACACTGAAGCTTTCTTT. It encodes CAISRDSLNTEAFF.

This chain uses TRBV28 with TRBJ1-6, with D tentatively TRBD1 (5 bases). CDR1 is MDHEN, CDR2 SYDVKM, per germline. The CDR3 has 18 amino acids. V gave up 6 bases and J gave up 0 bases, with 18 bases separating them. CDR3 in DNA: TGTGCCAGCAGACCGGGACCGAGCAAGAGCTCCTATAATTCACCCCTCCACTTT. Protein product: CASRPGPSKSSYNSPLHF.

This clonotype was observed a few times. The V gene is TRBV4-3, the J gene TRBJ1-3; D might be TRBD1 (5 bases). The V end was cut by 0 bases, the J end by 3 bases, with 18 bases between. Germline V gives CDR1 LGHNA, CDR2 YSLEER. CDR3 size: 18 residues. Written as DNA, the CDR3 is TGCGCCAGCAGCCAAGATATTCCGGGACCCTTTTTTGGAAACACCATATATTTT. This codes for CASSQDIPGPFFGNTIYF.

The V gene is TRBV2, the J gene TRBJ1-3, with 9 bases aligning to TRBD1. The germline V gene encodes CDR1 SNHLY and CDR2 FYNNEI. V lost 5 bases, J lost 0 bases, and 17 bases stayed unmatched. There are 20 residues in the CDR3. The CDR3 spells CASSTYFPGQGLSSGNTIYF. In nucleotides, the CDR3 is TGTGCCAGCAGTACGTATTTCCCGGGACAGGGCTTGAGCTCTGGAAACACCATATATTTT.